Presented here are 30 T cell receptor beta chains from one specimen sequenced in a study of cytomegalovirus exposure and HLA in healthy donors (TCRdb year 2017). Library construction relied on the immunoSEQ multiplex PCR assay. A mixture of 60 forward primers for TCR Vbeta segments and 13 reverse primers for TCR Jbeta segments was used in the multiplex PCR. TCRdb stores this immuneACCESS table with in-frame sequences only. Part of the clones is absent; in the studies checked, under half of the shortfall reflects unresolved V genes, and no reason is known for the rest. The sample includes hundreds of thousands of clones, with roughly 79% observed a single time. The ten largest make up 1.8% of the sample. The sequenced sample consisted of PBMCs. These receptors all come from a male donor in good health and CMV-seronegative.

The J gene is TRBJ1-1, the V gene TRBV28; D might be TRBD1 (6 bases). The CDR3 is made up of 13 amino acids. From germline, CDR1 is MDHEN and CDR2 SYDVKM. Trimming pared 7 bases from V and 3 bases from J, leaving 12 bases between. The CDR3 protein is CASIQTGYTEAFF. CDR3 nucleotide sequence: TGTGCCAGCATCCAGACAGGATACACTGAAGCTTTCTTT.

This clone was counted between two and nine times. The V and J genes are TRBV29-1 and TRBJ1-1; 9 nucleotides agree with TRBD1. CDR1 and CDR2 from the germline V gene are SQVTM and ANQGSEA. Losses at the gene ends were 2 bases for V and 4 bases for J; bases not matched to a gene: 5. This CDR3 contains 14 residues. DNA for the CDR3: TGCAGCGTTGAAATCGCGACAGGGGGCACTGAAGCTTTCTTT. Amino acids: CSVEIATGGTEAFF.

The gene calls are TRBV7-2 and TRBJ1-5; possible D gene TRBD1, 6 bases. This CDR3 is built from 15 residues. Germline V gives CDR1 SGHTA, CDR2 FQGNSA. Trimming pared 2 bases from V and 6 bases from J, leaving 14 bases between. CDR3 in amino acids: CASSLMRQVGQPQHF. DNA for the CDR3: TGTGCCAGCAGCTTAATGCGACAGGTGGGTCAGCCCCAGCATTTT.

This clone was observed a few times. The rearrangement joins TRBV6-1 to TRBJ1-5; D uncertain. CDR3 length equals 15 residues. Per the germline V gene, CDR1 is MNHNS and CDR2 is SASEGT. With 5 bases removed from V and 5 bases from J, the gap between germline ends came to 16 bases. The CDR3 here is CASSIGRRADQPQHF. CDR3 in DNA: TGTGCCAGCAGTATCGGCCGGCGGGCGGATCAGCCCCAGCATTTT.

The gene calls are TRBV13 and TRBJ1-2; 7 positions agree with TRBD1. The CDR3 sequence is 15 residues long. The germline CDR1 and CDR2 sequences are PRHDT and FYEKMQ (reference sequence). V dropped 6 bases and J dropped 5; count of bases not matched to a gene: 12. CDR3 in DNA: TGTGCCAGCAGTCCCACAGGGGAGATGGGGTATGGCTACACCTTC. This encodes CASSPTGEMGYGYTF.

The chain couples TRBV4-2 to TRBJ2-3; D may be TRBD1 (6 bases). CDR3 length: 16 residues. Germline V lookup: CDR1 LGHNA, CDR2 YNFKEQ. Trimming took 3 bases from V and 0 from J, leaving 13 bases between them. In DNA form, the CDR3 reads TGTGCCAGCAGCCAGAGGGGGACCCCTAGCACAGATACGCAGTATTTT. This codes for CASSQRGTPSTDTQYF.

The V and J genes are TRBV18 and TRBJ1-1, with D unclear. The CDR3 has 13 residues. The V end was cut by 5 bases, the J end by 1 base, with 8 bases between. The germline CDR1 and CDR2 sequences are KGHSH and LQKENI. The CDR3: CASSYTKNTEAFF. CDR3 coding DNA: TGTGCCAGCTCATATACAAAGAACACTGAAGCTTTCTTT.

This rearrangement joins TRBV19 to TRBJ2-3; D is ambiguous. The V gene lost 3 bases and the J gene lost 1 base, with 8 bases spanning the gap. Germline assignment: CDR1 LNHDA and CDR2 SQIVND (reference sequence). The CDR3 length is 14 residues. The CDR3 DNA sequence: TGTGCCAGTAGTATCTCAGATGGCACAGATACGCAGTATTTT. Encoded protein: CASSISDGTDTQYF.

The rearrangement links TRBV6-1 to TRBJ1-5, with 9 bases that match TRBD1. There are 14 residues in the CDR3. Germline V gives CDR1 MNHNS, CDR2 SASEGT. J was trimmed by 6 bases and V by 8 bases; bases with no gene match: 8. The CDR3 DNA is TGTGCCAGCGGACTCCACAGGGGGCCTCAGCCCCAGCATTTT. This encodes CASGLHRGPQPQHF.

The chain joins TRBV14 to TRBJ1-6, with a tentative D call TRBD1 (5 bases). Per germline, CDR1 SGHDN and CDR2 FVKESK. Deletions cut 4 bases from V and 7 bases from J, with 14 bases between. The CDR3 length is 15 residues. In nucleotides, the CDR3 is TGTGCCAGCAGCCTCCATCAGGGTAGGAATTCACCCCTCCACTTT. Residues: CASSLHQGRNSPLHF.

This rearrangement joins TRBV28 to TRBJ1-2; D is perhaps TRBD1 (6 bases). The CDR3 is 15 amino acids. CDR1 is MDHEN, CDR2 SYDVKM, per germline. The V gene lost 6 bases and the J gene lost 8 bases, with 22 bases spanning the gap. The CDR3 bases are TGTGCCAGCAGCCCTACTGCGACAGGAGATAGGGGCTACACCTTC. It translates to CASSPTATGDRGYTF.

The chain uses TRBV5-6 and TRBJ2-7; D is unclear. V was clipped by 0 bases and J by 5 bases, with 18 bases between them. Per germline, CDR1 SGHDT and CDR2 YYEEEE. This CDR3 has 16 amino acids. CDR3 in DNA: TGTGCCAGCAGCTTGGAGCTACAACGCGGAATGAACGAGCAGTACTTC. Protein: CASSLELQRGMNEQYF.

The chain uses TRBV7-9 and TRBJ2-7, with TRBD1 identical over 7 bases. Germline CDR1 and CDR2: SEHNR and FQNEAQ (reference sequence). V trimming: 0 bases; J trimming: 3 bases; junction bases outside the gene matches: 5. The CDR3 runs to 15 residues. CDR3 in amino acids: CASSLAQGNIYEQYF. The CDR3 coding sequence is TGTGCCAGCAGCTTAGCACAGGGGAACATCTACGAGCAGTACTTC. Complete variable domain (other parts from reference TRBV7-9 and TRBJ2-7): DTGVSQNPRHKITKRGQNVTFRCDPISEHNRLYWYRQTLGQGPEFLTYFQNEAQLEKSRLLSDRFSAERPKGSFSTLEIQRTEQGDSAMYLCASSLAQGNIYEQYFGPGTRLTVT.

The chain links TRBV4-2 to TRBJ1-2, with TRBD1 matching over 10 bases. CDR3 length: 15 residues. V was clipped by 3 bases and J by 2 bases; unmatched bases: 3. Germline V gives CDR1 LGHNA, CDR2 YNFKEQ. The CDR3 bases are TGTGCCAGCAGCCAGGGACAGGGGACCAACTATGGCTACACCTTC. Translated: CASSQGQGTNYGYTF.

The V and J genes are TRBV9 and TRBJ2-3; 10 bases are a match to TRBD2. Germline CDR1 reads SGDLS; CDR2 reads YYNGEE. The CDR3 is 16 amino acids. Unmatched junction bases numbered 10, after V lost 3 bases and J lost 6 bases. CDR3 coding DNA: TGTGCCAGCAGCGCTAGCGTTAGCGGGGGGTTGGATACGCAGTATTTT. It encodes CASSASVSGGLDTQYF.

The chain joins TRBV10-3 to TRBJ2-3; 10 bases match TRBD2. CDR1 and CDR2 (germline): ENHRY, SYGVKD. V lost 5 bases to trimming and J lost 1 base; unmatched junction nucleotides: 0. The CDR3 covers 14 residues. This CDR3 reads CAISTSGGTDTQYF. The CDR3 DNA reads TGTGCCATCAGTACTAGCGGGGGCACAGATACGCAGTATTTT.

A single count supports this clone. This chain connects TRBV4-2 to TRBJ2-3; 7 bases map to TRBD2. This CDR3 has 15 residues. The V gene's germline CDR1 is LGHNA and CDR2 YNFKEQ. Trimming took 0 bases from V and 5 from J; bases not matched to a gene: 5. The CDR3 reads CASSQDGGEGDTQYF. CDR3 nucleotides: TGTGCCAGCAGCCAAGACGGAGGGGAGGGAGATACGCAGTATTTT.

The gene calls are TRBV7-9 and TRBJ1-2; 8 nucleotides align to TRBD1. CDR1 is SEHNR and CDR2 is FQNEAQ in the germline V gene (reference sequence). This CDR3 is 17 amino acids long. V shed 2 bases, J shed 6 bases, and the junction held 14 bases outside the gene matches. The CDR3 bases are TGTGCCAGCAGCTTAAGCCCAGGGGGCGCGGTTTCACATGGCTACACCTTC. Protein: CASSLSPGGAVSHGYTF. Full variable domain (rest looked up from reference TRBV7-9 and TRBJ1-2): DTGVSQNPRHKITKRGQNVTFRCDPISEHNRLYWYRQTLGQGPEFLTYFQNEAQLEKSRLLSDRFSAERPKGSFSTLEIQRTEQGDSAMYLCASSLSPGGAVSHGYTFGSGTRLTVV.

The V call is TRBV6-6, the J call TRBJ2-3, with no clear D. Trimming took 2 bases from V and 0 from J, leaving 12 bases between them. The CDR3 runs to 16 residues. CDR1 is MNHNY and CDR2 is SVGAGI in the germline V gene (reference sequence). DNA of the CDR3: TGTGCCAGCAGTTACCCCGGTCCTCCTAGCACAGATACGCAGTATTTT. Translated, it gives CASSYPGPPSTDTQYF.

This clone was seen a handful of times. The genes are TRBV4-3 and TRBJ1-5, with 7 bases aligning to TRBD1. CDR1 LGHNA and CDR2 YSLEER come from the germline V gene. V shed 0 bases and J 9 bases; nucleotides not matched to a gene: 11. CDR3 length equals 16 residues. The CDR3 region has the DNA TGCGCCAGCAGCCAAGATCCCGGGACAGCACAAGGGCCCCAGCATTTT. The encoded protein is CASSQDPGTAQGPQHF.

The sample holds a few counts of this clone. The chain employs TRBV28 and TRBJ1-5; D perhaps matches TRBD1 (5 bases). The V end lost 7 bases, the J end lost 1 base, and 11 bases lay between the germline ends. CDR3 size: 14 residues. The germline gives CDR1 MDHEN, CDR2 SYDVKM. CDR3: CASIEGVSNQPQHF. CDR3 bases: TGTGCCAGCATAGAAGGGGTGAGCAATCAGCCCCAGCATTTT.

V usage is TRBV2 and J usage is TRBJ1-3; D may be TRBD1 (5 bases). From germline, CDR1 is SNHLY and CDR2 FYNNEI. Trimming took 11 bases from V and 10 from J, leaving 15 bases between them. The CDR3 length is 11 residues. CDR3 sequence reads: CAGRGRWTIYF. The CDR3 DNA follows: TGTGCCGGAAGGGGTCGCTGGACCATATATTTT. Filled out from reference TRBV2 and TRBJ1-3, the complete variable domain reads EPEVTQTPSHQVTQMGQEVILRCVPISNHLYFYWYRQILGQKVEFLVSFYNNEISEKSEIFDDQFSVERPDGSNFTLKIRSTKLEDSAMYFCAGRGRWTIYFGEGSWLTVV.

The chain couples TRBV7-3 to TRBJ1-4; weak D call: TRBD1 (6 bases). V was shortened by 4 bases and J by 3 bases, with 12 bases between the two germline ends. The CDR3 spans 15 residues. Germline CDR1 and CDR2: SGHTA and FQGTGA. In DNA form, the CDR3 reads TGTGCCAGCAGCTCTACAGGGCTGTCTAATGAAAAACTGTTTTTT. This sequence encodes CASSSTGLSNEKLFF.

The chain has TRBV29-1 and TRBJ1-1, with 10 bases matching TRBD1. Germline CDR1 SQVTM, CDR2 ANQGSEA. The CDR3 is made up of 12 amino acids. The V gene end was trimmed by 7 bases and the J gene end by 3 bases; junction bases not matched to a gene: 2. The CDR3 bases are TGCAGCGCCGGGACAGGGGACACTGAAGCTTTCTTT. It codes for CSAGTGDTEAFF.

The genes are TRBV30 and TRBJ1-1, with a weak D call TRBD1 (6 bases). V was pared by 5 bases and J by 4 bases, with 17 bases between. The CDR3 extends over 14 amino acids. Germline CDR1 is GTSNPN and CDR2 is SVGIG (reference sequence). The CDR3 nucleotides are TGTGCCTGGCACCGGTACAGGGAAGTCACTGAAGCTTTCTTT. This sequence encodes CAWHRYREVTEAFF.

The V call is TRBV27, the J call TRBJ2-4; 15 nucleotides line up with TRBD2. The CDR3 sequence is 16 residues long. Trimming at V came to 6 bases and at J to 5 bases, leaving 5 bases not matched to a gene. Germline V gene lookup returns CDR1 MNHEY and CDR2 SMNVEV (reference sequence). CDR3 in amino acids: CASRGLAGGRENIQYF. CDR3 nucleotides: TGTGCCAGCAGGGGACTAGCGGGGGGCCGAGAAAACATTCAGTACTTC.

The CDR3 is CASSWGTNNYGYTF. CDR3 in DNA: TGCGCCAGCAGCTGGGGGACAAATAACTATGGCTACACCTTC. The V and J genes are TRBV5-1 and TRBJ1-2, with D possibly being TRBD1 (6 bases). In germline, CDR1 is SGHRS, CDR2 YFSETQ. The V gene lost 3 bases and the J gene lost 1 base, with 10 bases spanning the gap. The CDR3 runs to 14 residues.

V gene TRBV6-4 combines with J gene TRBJ2-1; 9 bases line up with TRBD2. Germline trimming cut 4 bases from V and 8 bases from J; bases unmatched to any gene: 9. CDR3 length: 15 amino acids. Germline V gene sequence: CDR1 MRHNA, CDR2 SNTAGT. CDR3 in DNA: TGTGCCAGCAGTGTAGGCGGGGGGGCCGGGGATGAGCAGTTCTTC. Its translation: CASSVGGGAGDEQFF.

This clone was seen a few times. The CDR3 DNA reads TGTGCCACCAAAGCAGTTACAGCCACCGGGGAGCTGTTTTTT. Protein: CATKAVTATGELFF. V usage is TRBV2 and J usage is TRBJ2-2, with D unclear. The CDR3 is 14 residues long. V was clipped by 10 bases and J by 4 bases, with 16 bases between them. Germline loops: CDR1 SNHLY, CDR2 FYNNEI. Combining the CDR3 with reference TRBV2 and TRBJ2-2 gives the whole variable domain EPEVTQTPSHQVTQMGQEVILRCVPISNHLYFYWYRQILGQKVEFLVSFYNNEISEKSEIFDDQFSVERPDGSNFTLKIRSTKLEDSAMYFCATKAVTATGELFFGEGSRLTVL.

CDR3 protein: CASSGLAGDYGYTF. CDR3 DNA sequence: TGCGCCAGCAGCGGCCTAGCAGGAGACTATGGCTACACCTTC. The rearrangement joins TRBV5-1 to TRBJ1-2, with no clear D. CDR1 and CDR2 (germline): SGHRS, YFSETQ. This CDR3 has 14 amino acids. The V end lost 4 bases, the J end lost 3 bases, and 13 bases lay between the germline ends.